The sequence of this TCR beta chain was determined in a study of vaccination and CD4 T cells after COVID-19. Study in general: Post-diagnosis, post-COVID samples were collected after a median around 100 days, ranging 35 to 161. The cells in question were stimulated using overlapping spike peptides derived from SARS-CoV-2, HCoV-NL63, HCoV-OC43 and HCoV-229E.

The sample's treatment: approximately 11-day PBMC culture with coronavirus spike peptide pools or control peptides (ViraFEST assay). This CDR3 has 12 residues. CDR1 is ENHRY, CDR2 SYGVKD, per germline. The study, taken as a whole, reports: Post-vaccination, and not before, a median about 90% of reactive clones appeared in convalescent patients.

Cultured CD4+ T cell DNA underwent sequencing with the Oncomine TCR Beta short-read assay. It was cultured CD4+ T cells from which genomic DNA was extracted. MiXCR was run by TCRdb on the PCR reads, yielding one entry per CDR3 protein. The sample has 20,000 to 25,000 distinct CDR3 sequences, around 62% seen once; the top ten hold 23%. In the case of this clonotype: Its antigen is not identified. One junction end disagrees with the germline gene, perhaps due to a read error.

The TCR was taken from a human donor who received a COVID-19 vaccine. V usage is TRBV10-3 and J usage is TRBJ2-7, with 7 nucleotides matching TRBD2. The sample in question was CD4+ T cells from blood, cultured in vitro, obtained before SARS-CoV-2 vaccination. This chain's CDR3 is CAIGGLSTERGF. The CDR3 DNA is TGTGCCATCGGGGGACTCAGCACCGAGCGGGGCTTC.